This T cell receptor beta chain was recovered during a study of blood T cell repertoires in COVID-19 (dated by TCRdb to about 2020). As for the study more broadly: Collaborator samples came from the United States, Italy and Spain and covered acute and convalescent phases of COVID-19. Deeply sampled blood TCRbeta repertoires from subjects exposed to, actively infected with, or recovered from COVID-19 were included in the dataset. Where available, HLA class I and class II types were obtained from metadata supplied by the sample provider rather than from assay-based typing. The prospective study material was composed of cDNA or gDNA derived from T cells, B-cell-depleted T cells, or PBMCs. A freely available public database, intended as a resource for researchers studying the immune response to SARS-CoV-2, is where the repertoires were released. The samples were drawn from two sources: the first 160 participants of the ongoing ImmuneRACE study, and 950 to 1,500 subjects contributed by 6 global collaborators. Sample metadata almost always included a de-identified subject ID, COVID-19 status, age in years and sex.

Collaborating institutions collected whole blood in K2EDTA tubes following their own protocols. For TCRbeta analysis, collaborator samples were shipped as frozen whole blood, as isolated PBMCs, or as DNA extracted from either sample type. As to this clone: Its antigen is currently not known. Base qualities are not recorded, but no much larger clone differs from it by a single base.

Results the study describes overall, beyond this receptor: The quantity of clinical and demographic metadata differed by source and by participant and was supplied without curation.

TCRbeta CDR3 regions were amplified from genomic DNA by means of the immunoSEQ Assay, a bias-controlled multiplex PCR. On the study's bioinformatics: Nucleated cell counts per sample were estimated from amplification of reference gene primers within the assay. Sequence reads were collapsed and filtered to measure the absolute abundance of every unique TCRbeta CDR3 rearrangement. For each sample, productive Simpson clonality was calculated as the square root of Simpson's diversity index across productive rearrangements. TCRdb limited this immuneACCESS table to in-frame rearrangements with V and J called. A share of clones is missing; checked studies link under half to unresolved V genes, and the rest is unexplained. V, J and clone size are those of that table, while D and trimming were read from the DNA. The sample table holds roughly 160,000 clones, of which roughly 91% were seen once. The top ten hold more than 2% of the sample.

This sequence was found in a man aged 18 to 30 with acute or convalescent COVID-19. Sequencing used peripheral blood.

This receptor carries the CDR3 CASSEKLGVYSPLHF. The DNA reads TGTGCCAGCAGTGAAAAGTTAGGGGTCTACTCACCCCTCCACTTT. Recombination connected TRBV2 to TRBJ1-6; TRBD1 is possibly the D segment (5 matching bases). V and J lose 2 bases and 10 bases, and a span of 15 bases separates them. Inclusive of the bounding cysteine and phenylalanine, the CDR3 is 15 residues long. Of all the DNA, just the CDR3 is kept, 45 bases in frame from base 1. Per the germline V gene, SNHLY is the CDR1 and FYNNEI is the CDR2.